This TCR beta chain is drawn from a study of early T cells in non-severe SARS-CoV-2 infection. Regarding this clonotype: Antigen unknown.

Study observations and caveats: VDJdb matching favored anti-spike CD8 responses, missing private and CD4 specificities.

Each cDNA molecule carried a unique molecular identifier. MiXCR, run by TCRdb on the 5' RACE reads, gives a single entry per CDR3 protein. The top ten clones hold roughly 5.3% of a sample with 65,000 to 85,000 distinct CDR3 sequences, around 14% of them seen once. CDR1 SGDLS and CDR2 YYNGEE come from the germline V gene. V dropped 2 bases and J dropped 9 bases, with 9 bases sitting between them. This CDR3 contains 13 residues. The specimen was whole blood. This sequence joins TRBV9 and TRBJ1-6; no definite D call. The TCR was taken from an adult who was a healthcare worker with PCR-confirmed SARS-CoV-2 infection or an uninfected control (not recorded which). CDR3 sequence (DNA): TGTGCCAGCAGCGTGGGTCTCGGTTCACCCCTCCACTTT. This translates into CASSVGLGSPLHF. Using reference TRBV9 and TRBJ1-6 for the parts outside the CDR3, the full variable domain is DSGVTQTPKHLITATGQRVTLRCSPRSGDLSVYWYQQSLDQGLQFLIQYYNGEERAKGNILERFSAQQFPDLHSELNLSSLELGDSALYFCASSVGLGSPLHFGNGTRLTVT.